Following are 22 T cell receptor beta chains from one sample sequenced in a study of T-cell memory formation after mild COVID-19. TCRdb re-analysed the 5' RACE reads in MiXCR, keeping a single row per CDR3 protein. Of 120,000 to 150,000 distinct CDR3 sequences in the sample, around 15% were seen once. The source material was PBMCs or a T cell subset sorted from them (not recorded which). All receptors derive from an adult woman who had mild COVID-19 (a few samples of this study predate the infection). Cell type and time point are not known.

The chain is built from TRBV13 and TRBJ2-7; tentatively, D is TRBD1 or TRBD2 (5 bases each). Trimming took off 5 bases at V and 11 bases at J, with 19 bases between the two ends. This CDR3 region has 13 residues. CDR1 and CDR2 (germline): PRHDT, FYEKMQ (reference sequence). In nucleotides, the CDR3 is TGTGCCAGCAGCGAAGGTCGGGACGGTGAGAAGTACTTC. Its translation is CASSEGRDGEKYF.

The V call is TRBV14, the J call TRBJ2-7; D not resolved. The V and J ends lost 3 bases and 2 bases respectively, with 14 bases between them. The germline V gene encodes CDR1 SGHDN and CDR2 FVKESK. The CDR3 has 15 residues. The CDR3 DNA reads as TGTGCCAGCAGCCACCTCCGAGACTTAACCTACGAGCAGTACTTC. Encoded protein: CASSHLRDLTYEQYF.

In regard to this clonotype: Sequence at one end of the junction differs from germline and may be a read error. The CDR3 DNA reads TGTGCCAGCAGTCAAGATCCCTTACTAGCCCCCAGGGAGACCCAGTACTTC. It translates to CASSQDPLLAPRETQYF. J is TRBJ2-5 and V is TRBV3-1; D possibly corresponds to TRBD2 (6 bases). This CDR3 region has 17 residues. Germline V lookup: CDR1 LGHDT, CDR2 YNNKEL (reference sequence).

This clonotype was counted a few times. This chain joins TRBV27 and TRBJ1-2, with a tentative D call TRBD1 (5 bases). The V end lost 6 bases, the J end lost 8 bases, and 28 bases lay between the germline ends. The CDR3 contains 17 residues. CDR1 and CDR2 from the germline V gene are MNHEY and SMNVEV (reference sequence). CDR3 region: CASSQTGGSLLVSGYTF. The CDR3 DNA sequence: TGTGCCAGCAGCCAAACGGGGGGATCACTTTTAGTATCGGGCTACACCTTC.

This clonotype was counted a few times. The rearrangement uses TRBV6-5 and TRBJ1-4; weak D call: TRBD1 (6 bases). The CDR3 spans 13 residues. Germline V CDR1 and CDR2: MNHEY, SVGAGI. The V and J ends lost 5 bases and 6 bases respectively, with 10 bases between them. CDR3 residues: CASSGQFYEKLFF. The CDR3, as DNA: TGTGCCAGCAGTGGACAGTTCTATGAAAAACTGTTTTTT.

V gene TRBV7-6 combines with J gene TRBJ2-7, with TRBD1 matching 10 bases. The germline V gene encodes CDR1 SGHVS and CDR2 FNYEAQ. The CDR3 length is 15 residues. V was pared by 3 bases and J by 2 bases, with 4 bases of the junction left unmatched. This CDR3 is CASSFSGTGAYEQYF. CDR3 DNA: TGTGCCAGCAGCTTCTCCGGGACAGGGGCCTACGAGCAGTACTTC.

This sequence joins TRBV5-1 and TRBJ2-1; D possibly corresponds to TRBD2 (5 bases). The CDR3 runs 15 residues. The germline V gene has CDR1 SGHRS and CDR2 YFSETQ. V dropped 8 bases and J dropped 0 bases, with 15 bases sitting between them. CDR3 nucleotide sequence: TGCGCCAGTCGGACGGGGTGGAGCTCCTACAATGAGCAGTTCTTC. It encodes CASRTGWSSYNEQFF.

This clonotype occurred many times. This chain links TRBV7-6 with TRBJ2-3, with TRBD2 matching over 7 bases. Germline V gene data show CDR1 as SGHVS and CDR2 as FNYEAQ. V shed 5 bases, J shed 3 bases, and the junction held 2 bases outside the gene matches. The CDR3 has 13 residues. CDR3 coding DNA: TGTGCCAGCAGCCGCGGGAGAACAGATACGCAGTATTTT. Encoded protein: CASSRGRTDTQYF.

This clonotype was detected many times. The chain links TRBV7-9 to TRBJ2-5; D possibly corresponds to TRBD2 (5 bases). Germline CDR1 SEHNR, CDR2 FQNEAQ (reference sequence). Trimming removed 0 bases from V and 1 base from J, with 9 bases in between. The CDR3 loop spans 15 amino acids. The CDR3, as DNA: TGTGCCAGCAGCTTAGCGGAGGCAGCCCAAGAGACCCAGTACTTC. This codes for CASSLAEAAQETQYF.

The sample holds a few counts of this clonotype. V and J are TRBV6-4 and TRBJ2-2, with D uncertain. Per germline, CDR1 MRHNA and CDR2 SNTAGT. The V gene lost 4 bases and the J gene lost 3 bases, with 12 bases spanning the gap. CDR3 length: 15 amino acids. CDR3: CASSVSGSDTGELFF. DNA for the CDR3: TGTGCCAGCAGTGTTTCGGGTTCGGACACCGGGGAGCTGTTTTTT.

This clonotype was counted many times. The V call is TRBV20-1, the J call TRBJ2-3, with 7 nucleotides matching TRBD2. The trim removed 0 bases at V and 4 bases at J, leaving 10 bases unmatched. The CDR3 totals 16 residues. Germline CDR1 DFQATT, CDR2 SNEGSKA (reference sequence). CDR3 sequence: CSARDGTSDVADTQYF. As DNA, the CDR3 is TGCAGTGCTAGAGATGGTACTAGCGACGTGGCAGATACGCAGTATTTT.

This sequence joins TRBV19 and TRBJ1-1, with no clear D. Per germline, CDR1 LNHDA and CDR2 SQIVND (reference sequence). Trimming took 2 bases from V and 2 from J, leaving 18 bases between them. The CDR3 has 17 amino acids. CDR3 DNA sequence: TGTGCCAGTAGTATACCCCCCGGTGATACGGTCAACACTGAAGCTTTCTTT. This encodes CASSIPPGDTVNTEAFF.

V and J are TRBV12-3 or TRBV12-4 and TRBJ2-7; 8 positions match TRBD1. The CDR3 extends over 15 amino acids. V shed 5 bases and J 2 bases; nucleotides not matched to a gene: 8. The CDR3 bases are TGTGCCAGCAGTCCACGGACAGGGTTCCCCTACGAGCAGTACTTC. Protein: CASSPRTGFPYEQYF.

This clonotype showed up many times. V gene TRBV6-2 or TRBV6-3 combines with J gene TRBJ2-5; D uncertain. The germline V gene has CDR1 MNHEY and CDR2 SVGEGT. This CDR3 is built from 15 residues. V was clipped by 1 base and J by 3 bases, with 12 bases between them. The CDR3 sequence is CASSYWGIREETQYF. CDR3 DNA: TGTGCCAGCAGTTACTGGGGTATTCGGGAAGAGACCCAGTACTTC.

This clonotype was detected only once. The J gene is TRBJ2-7, the V gene TRBV5-1, with no clear D. The CDR3 contains 12 residues. The germline V gene has CDR1 SGHRS and CDR2 YFSETQ. Trimming removed 4 bases from V and 3 bases from J, with 8 bases in between. Here the CDR3 reads CASSIPSYEQYF. The CDR3 DNA is TGCGCCAGCAGCATACCTAGCTACGAGCAGTACTTC.

The chain recombines TRBV3-1 with TRBJ2-1; D unresolved. Germline CDR1 is LGHDT and CDR2 is YNNKEL (reference sequence). V dropped 1 base and J dropped 8 bases, with 12 bases sitting between them. This CDR3 has 14 amino acids. DNA for the CDR3: TGTGCCAGCAGCCAAGTCAGCTGGAGCGATGAGCAGTTCTTC. Protein sequence: CASSQVSWSDEQFF.

The table lists this clonotype with a few counts. CDR3 in amino acids: CSAQGLREQYF. For the CDR3, the DNA is TGCAGTGCCCAGGGACTTAGGGAGCAGTACTTC. The chain combines TRBV20-1 with TRBJ2-7, with a weak D call TRBD2 (6 bases). This CDR3 comprises 11 residues. The germline V gene encodes CDR1 DFQATT and CDR2 SNEGSKA (reference sequence). The V gene lost 6 bases and the J gene lost 7 bases, with 13 bases spanning the gap.

This clonotype has more than one count but fewer than ten. This sequence joins TRBV6-1 and TRBJ1-1; D uncertain. V gave up 0 bases and J gave up 13 bases, with 12 bases separating them. This CDR3 has 12 residues. Germline loops: CDR1 MNHNS, CDR2 SASEGT. The chain's CDR3 is CASSEAPIDDFF. CDR3 in DNA: TGTGCCAGCAGTGAAGCGCCGATAGACGATTTCTTT.

The chain uses TRBV20-1 and TRBJ1-2; D remains unclear. The CDR3 extends over 14 amino acids. The germline CDR1 and CDR2 sequences are DFQATT and SNEGSKA (reference sequence). Trimming left V 1 base short and J 4 bases short, with 13 bases between. CDR3 nucleotides: TGCAGTGCTAGAGTTACAGAATGGGTCTATGGCTACACCTTC. Translated: CSARVTEWVYGYTF.

This clonotype turned up a few times. The chain joins TRBV29-1 to TRBJ2-7, with TRBD2 as a possible D gene (6 bases). Germline lookup yields CDR1 SQVTM and CDR2 ANQGSEA. The CDR3 contains 14 residues. V was pared by 6 bases and J by 5 bases, with 20 bases between. CDR3 bases: TGCAGCGTCCGGGGAGGTGCTCAGGTGAACGAGCAGTACTTC. Translating it yields CSVRGGAQVNEQYF.

The CDR3 reads CASIKWTGELFF. CDR3 nucleotides: TGTGCCAGCATTAAGTGGACCGGGGAGCTGTTTTTT. The chain combines TRBV6-2 or TRBV6-3 with TRBJ2-2, with D hard to call. The V gene's germline CDR1 is MNHEY and CDR2 SVGEGT. V dropped 7 bases and J dropped 5 bases, with 8 bases sitting between them. The CDR3 loop spans 12 amino acids.

This clonotype was observed a few times. The rearrangement joins TRBV9 to TRBJ1-1; 10 bases align to TRBD1. Per germline, CDR1 SGDLS and CDR2 YYNGEE. The V and J ends lost 0 bases and 5 bases, in that order; junction bases with no gene match: 1. The CDR3 length is 14 residues. The CDR3 DNA is TGTGCCAGCAGCGTAGGGGACAGGGGAACTGAAGCTTTCTTT. Protein: CASSVGDRGTEAFF.